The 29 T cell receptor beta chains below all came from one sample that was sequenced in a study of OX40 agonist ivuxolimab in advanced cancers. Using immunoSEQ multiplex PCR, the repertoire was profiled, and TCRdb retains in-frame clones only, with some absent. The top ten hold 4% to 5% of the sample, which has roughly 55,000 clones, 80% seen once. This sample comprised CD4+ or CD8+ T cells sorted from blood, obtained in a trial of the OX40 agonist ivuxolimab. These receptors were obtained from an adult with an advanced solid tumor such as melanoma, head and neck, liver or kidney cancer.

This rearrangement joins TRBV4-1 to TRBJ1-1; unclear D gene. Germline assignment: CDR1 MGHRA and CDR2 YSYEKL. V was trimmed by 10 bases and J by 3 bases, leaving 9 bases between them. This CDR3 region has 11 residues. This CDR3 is CATSRDTEAFF. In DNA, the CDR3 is TGCGCCACCTCAAGGGACACTGAAGCTTTCTTT.

The CDR3 sequence is CASSSQTDTQYF. The DNA of the CDR3 is TGTGCCAGCAGTTCCCAGACGGATACGCAGTATTTT. The chain carries TRBV6-5 and TRBJ2-3; D is unresolved. V was trimmed by 4 bases and J by 6 bases, leaving 8 bases between them. Germline values: CDR1 MNHEY, CDR2 SVGAGI. The length of the CDR3 is 12 residues.

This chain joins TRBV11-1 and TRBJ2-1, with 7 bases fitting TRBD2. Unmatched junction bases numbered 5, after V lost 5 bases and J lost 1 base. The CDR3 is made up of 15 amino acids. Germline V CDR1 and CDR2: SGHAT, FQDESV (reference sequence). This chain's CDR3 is CASSVDGGSYNEQFF. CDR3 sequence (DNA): TGTGCCAGCAGCGTGGACGGGGGGTCCTACAATGAGCAGTTCTTC.

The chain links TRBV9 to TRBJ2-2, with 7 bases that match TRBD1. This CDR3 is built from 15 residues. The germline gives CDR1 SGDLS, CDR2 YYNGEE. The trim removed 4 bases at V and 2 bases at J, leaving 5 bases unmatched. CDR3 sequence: CASSPGQVNTGELFF. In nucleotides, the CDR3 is TGTGCCAGCAGCCCCGGACAGGTCAACACCGGGGAGCTGTTTTTT.

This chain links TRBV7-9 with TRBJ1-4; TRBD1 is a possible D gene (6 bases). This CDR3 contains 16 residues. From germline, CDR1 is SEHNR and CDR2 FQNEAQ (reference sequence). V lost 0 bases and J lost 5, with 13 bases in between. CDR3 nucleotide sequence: TGTGCCAGCAGCTTAGCTCTGGGGGCCGAAAATGAAAAACTGTTTTTT. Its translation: CASSLALGAENEKLFF. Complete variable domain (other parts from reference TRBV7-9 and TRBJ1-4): DTGVSQNPRHKITKRGQNVTFRCDPISEHNRLYWYRQTLGQGPEFLTYFQNEAQLEKSRLLSDRFSAERPKGSFSTLEIQRTEQGDSAMYLCASSLALGAENEKLFFGSGTQLSVL.

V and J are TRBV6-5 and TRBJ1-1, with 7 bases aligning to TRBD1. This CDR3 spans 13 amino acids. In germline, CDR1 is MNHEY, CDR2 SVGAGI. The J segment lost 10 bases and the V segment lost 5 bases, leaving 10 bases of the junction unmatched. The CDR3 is CASSPGQVLRAFF. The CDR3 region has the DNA TGTGCCAGCAGTCCCGGACAGGTTCTAAGAGCTTTCTTT.

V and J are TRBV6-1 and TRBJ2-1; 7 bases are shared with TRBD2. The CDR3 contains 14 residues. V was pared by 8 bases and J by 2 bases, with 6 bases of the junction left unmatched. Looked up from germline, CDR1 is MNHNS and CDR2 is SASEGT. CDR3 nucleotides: TGTGCCAGCTGGGAGGGAGGGACCTACAATGAGCAGTTCTTC. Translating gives CASWEGGTYNEQFF.

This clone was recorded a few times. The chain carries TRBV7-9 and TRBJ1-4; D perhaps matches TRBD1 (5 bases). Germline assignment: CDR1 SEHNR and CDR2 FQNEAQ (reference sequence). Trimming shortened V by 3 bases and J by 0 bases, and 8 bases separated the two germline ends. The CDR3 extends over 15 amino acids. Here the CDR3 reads CASSFQGTTNEKLFF. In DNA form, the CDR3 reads TGTGCCAGCAGCTTTCAGGGTACAACTAATGAAAAACTGTTTTTT.

The CDR3 spells CASNRGGPGNTIYF. CDR3 nucleotides: TGTGCCAGCAACCGAGGGGGCCCCGGAAACACCATATATTTT. The gene calls are TRBV7-2 and TRBJ1-3; TRBD1 aligns across 7 bases. The CDR3 loop spans 14 amino acids. Germline lookup yields CDR1 SGHTA and CDR2 FQGNSA. V was clipped by 7 bases and J by 4 bases; unmatched bases: 7.

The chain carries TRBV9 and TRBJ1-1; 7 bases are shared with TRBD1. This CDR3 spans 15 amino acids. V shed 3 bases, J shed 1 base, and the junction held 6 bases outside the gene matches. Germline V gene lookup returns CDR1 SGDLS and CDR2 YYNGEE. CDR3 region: CASSARQGSNTEAFF. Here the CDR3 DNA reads TGTGCCAGCAGCGCTCGACAGGGTTCGAACACTGAAGCTTTCTTT. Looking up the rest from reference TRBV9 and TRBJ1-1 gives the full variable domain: DSGVTQTPKHLITATGQRVTLRCSPRSGDLSVYWYQQSLDQGLQFLIQYYNGEERAKGNILERFSAQQFPDLHSELNLSSLELGDSALYFCASSARQGSNTEAFFGQGTRLTVV.

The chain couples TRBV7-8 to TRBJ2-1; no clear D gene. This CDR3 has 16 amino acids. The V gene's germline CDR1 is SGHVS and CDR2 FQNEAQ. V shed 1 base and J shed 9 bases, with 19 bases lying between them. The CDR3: CASSLEASWYSAEQFF. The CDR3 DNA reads TGTGCCAGCAGCTTAGAAGCTAGTTGGTATTCGGCTGAGCAGTTCTTC. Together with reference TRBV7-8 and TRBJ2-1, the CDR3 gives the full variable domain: GAGVSQSPRYKVAKRGQDVALRCDPISGHVSLFWYQQALGQGPEFLTYFQNEAQLDKSGLPSDRFFAERPEGSVSTLKIQRTQQEDSAVYLCASSLEASWYSAEQFFGPGTRLTVL.

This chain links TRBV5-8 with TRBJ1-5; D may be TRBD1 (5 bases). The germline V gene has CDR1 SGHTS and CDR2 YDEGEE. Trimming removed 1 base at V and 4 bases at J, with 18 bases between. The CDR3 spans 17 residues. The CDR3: CASSLRAGPRENQPQHF. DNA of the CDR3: TGTGCCAGCAGCTTGCGAGCGGGGCCCAGGGAGAATCAGCCCCAGCATTTT.

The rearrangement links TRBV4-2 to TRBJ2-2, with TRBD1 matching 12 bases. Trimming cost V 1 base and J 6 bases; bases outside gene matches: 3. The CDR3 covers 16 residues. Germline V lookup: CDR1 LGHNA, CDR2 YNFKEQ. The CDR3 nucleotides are TGTGCCAGCAGCCAAGCGGGACAGGGGGCCTCCGGGGAGCTGTTTTTT. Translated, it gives CASSQAGQGASGELFF.

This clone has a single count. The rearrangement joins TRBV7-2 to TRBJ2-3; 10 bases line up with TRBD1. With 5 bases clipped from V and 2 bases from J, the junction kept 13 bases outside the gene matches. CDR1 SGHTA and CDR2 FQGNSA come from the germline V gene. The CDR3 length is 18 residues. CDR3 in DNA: TGTGCCAGCAGCCCAACCCACCGACAGGGGGCTTTCACAGATACGCAGTATTTT. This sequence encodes CASSPTHRQGAFTDTQYF.

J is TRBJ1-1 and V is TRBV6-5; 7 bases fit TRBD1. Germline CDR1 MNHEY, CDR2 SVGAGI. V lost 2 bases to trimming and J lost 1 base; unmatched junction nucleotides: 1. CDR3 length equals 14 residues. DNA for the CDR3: TGTGCCAGCAGTTACAGGGGGCAGAACACTGAAGCTTTCTTT. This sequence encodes CASSYRGQNTEAFF.

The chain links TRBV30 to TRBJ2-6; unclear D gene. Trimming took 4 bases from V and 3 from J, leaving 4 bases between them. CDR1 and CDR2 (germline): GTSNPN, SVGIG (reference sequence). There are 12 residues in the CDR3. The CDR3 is CAWKYGANVLTF. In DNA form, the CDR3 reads TGTGCCTGGAAATATGGGGCCAACGTCCTGACTTTC.

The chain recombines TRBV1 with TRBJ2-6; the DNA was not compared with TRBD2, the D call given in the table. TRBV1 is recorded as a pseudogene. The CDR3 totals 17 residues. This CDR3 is CTSSGVGLCSRANVLTF. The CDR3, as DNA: TGCACCAGCAGTGGAGTTGGTTTGTGCAGTCGGGCCAACGTCCTGACTTTC.

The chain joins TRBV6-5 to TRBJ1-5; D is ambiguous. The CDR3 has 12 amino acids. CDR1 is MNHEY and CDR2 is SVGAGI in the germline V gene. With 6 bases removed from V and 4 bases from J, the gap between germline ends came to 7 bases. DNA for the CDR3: TGTGCCAGCAGCACCAAAAATCAGCCCCAGCATTTT. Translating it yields CASSTKNQPQHF.

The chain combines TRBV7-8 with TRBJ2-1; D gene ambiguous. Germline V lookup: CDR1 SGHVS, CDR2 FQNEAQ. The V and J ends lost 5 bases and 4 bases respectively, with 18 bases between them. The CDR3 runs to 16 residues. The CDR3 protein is CASSPLYGRQYNEQFF. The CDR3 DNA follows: TGTGCCAGCAGCCCCCTTTATGGGCGCCAGTACAATGAGCAGTTCTTC.

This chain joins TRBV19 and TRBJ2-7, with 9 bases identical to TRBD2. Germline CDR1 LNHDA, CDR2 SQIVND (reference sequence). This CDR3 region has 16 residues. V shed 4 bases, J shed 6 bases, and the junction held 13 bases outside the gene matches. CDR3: CASSTAASGNSPEQYF. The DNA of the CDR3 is TGTGCCAGTAGTACCGCGGCTAGCGGGAACTCCCCCGAGCAGTACTTC.

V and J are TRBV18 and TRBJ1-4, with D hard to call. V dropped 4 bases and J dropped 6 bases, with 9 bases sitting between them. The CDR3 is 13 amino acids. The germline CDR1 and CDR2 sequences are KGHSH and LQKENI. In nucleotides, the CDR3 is TGTGCCAGCTCACGCGGGGTAGATGAAAAACTGTTTTTT. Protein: CASSRGVDEKLFF.

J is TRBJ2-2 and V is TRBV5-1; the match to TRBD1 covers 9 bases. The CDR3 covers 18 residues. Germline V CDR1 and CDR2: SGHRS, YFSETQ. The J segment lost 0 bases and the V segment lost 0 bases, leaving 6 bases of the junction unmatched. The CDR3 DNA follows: TGCGCCAGCAGCTTGGCTCGCGGGACAGGGACGAACACCGGGGAGCTGTTTTTT. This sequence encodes CASSLARGTGTNTGELFF.

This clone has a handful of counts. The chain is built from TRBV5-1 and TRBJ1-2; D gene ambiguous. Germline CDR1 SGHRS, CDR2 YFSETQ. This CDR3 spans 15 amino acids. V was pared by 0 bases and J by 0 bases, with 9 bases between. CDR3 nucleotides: TGCGCCAGCAGCTTGGCCTTTAACGCTAACTATGGCTACACCTTC. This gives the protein CASSLAFNANYGYTF.

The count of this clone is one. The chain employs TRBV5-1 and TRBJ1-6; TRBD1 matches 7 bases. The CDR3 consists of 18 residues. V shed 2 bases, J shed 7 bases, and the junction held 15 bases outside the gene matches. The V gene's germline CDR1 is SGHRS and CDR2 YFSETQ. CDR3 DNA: TGCGCCAGCAGCTTATTTAAGGGATCGGGACAGACCAATTCACCCCTCCACTTT. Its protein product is CASSLFKGSGQTNSPLHF.

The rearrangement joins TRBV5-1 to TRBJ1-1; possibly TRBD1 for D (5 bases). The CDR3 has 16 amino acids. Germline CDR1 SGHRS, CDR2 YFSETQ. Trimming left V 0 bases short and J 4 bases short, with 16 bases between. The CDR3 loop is CASSLGTSGSSTEAFF. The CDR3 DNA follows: TGCGCCAGCAGCTTGGGTACTTCAGGGTCATCCACTGAAGCTTTCTTT.

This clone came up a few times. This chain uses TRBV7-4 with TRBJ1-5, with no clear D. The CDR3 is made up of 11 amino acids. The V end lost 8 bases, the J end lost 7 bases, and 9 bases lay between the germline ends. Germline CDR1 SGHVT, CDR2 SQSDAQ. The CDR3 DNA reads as TGTGCCAGCGCGCTGGGGCAGCCCCAGCATTTT. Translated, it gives CASALGQPQHF. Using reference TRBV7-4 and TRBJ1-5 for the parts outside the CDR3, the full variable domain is GAGVSQSPRYKVAKRGRDVALRCDSISGHVTLYWYRQTLGQGSEVLTYSQSDAQRDKSGRPSGRFSAERPERSVSTLKIQRTEQGDSAVYLCASALGQPQHFGDGTRLSIL.

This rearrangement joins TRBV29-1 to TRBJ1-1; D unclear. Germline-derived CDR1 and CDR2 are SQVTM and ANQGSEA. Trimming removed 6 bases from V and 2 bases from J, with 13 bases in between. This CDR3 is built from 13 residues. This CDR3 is CSVERAFNTEAFF. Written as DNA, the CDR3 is TGCAGCGTCGAAAGGGCCTTCAACACTGAAGCTTTCTTT.

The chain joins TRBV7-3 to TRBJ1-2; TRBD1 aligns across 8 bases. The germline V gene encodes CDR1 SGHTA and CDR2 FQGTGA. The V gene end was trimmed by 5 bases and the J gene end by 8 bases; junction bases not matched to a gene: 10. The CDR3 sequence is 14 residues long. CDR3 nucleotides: TGTGCCAGCAGCCCCTATACAGGGGGGGACGGCTACACCTTC. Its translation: CASSPYTGGDGYTF.

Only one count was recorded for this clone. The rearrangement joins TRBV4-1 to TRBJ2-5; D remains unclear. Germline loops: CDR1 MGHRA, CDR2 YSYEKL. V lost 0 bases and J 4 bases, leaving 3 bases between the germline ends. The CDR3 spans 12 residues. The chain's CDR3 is CASSQDRETQYF. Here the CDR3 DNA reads TGCGCCAGCAGCCAAGATCGAGAGACCCAGTACTTC.